Listed below are T cell receptor beta chains from one sample, sequenced in a study of T cells after yellow fever vaccination. TCRdb reanalysed the 5' RACE reads using MiXCR and keeps one entry per CDR3 protein. The sample has under 300,000 distinct CDR3 sequences, approximately 12% seen once. Sequenced material: CD4+ T cells sorted from PBMCs, taken 45 days after the yellow fever booster vaccination. The receptors were gathered from a man younger than 45 who received the YFV17D yellow fever vaccine. CDR3s include the opening cysteine and the closing phenylalanine or tryptophan. A D gene is named only where the DNA matches it firmly. Rows may omit the clone size; those that give it use once, few, many or a size class.

>TRBV20-1|TRBJ2-3|.|.
TGCAGTGCTAGGGCAGATACGCAGTATTTT
CSARADTQYF
>TRBV7-2|TRBJ2-3|.|.
TGTGCCAGCAGCGAGGGGCTAGGTAGTTCAGATACGCAGTATTTT
CASSEGLGSSDTQYF
>TRBV5-5|TRBJ2-3|TRBD1|few
TGTGCCAGCAGCTTGGAGGGACAGGGAAGTGGGACAGATACGCAGTATTTT
CASSLEGQGSGTDTQYF
>TRBV7-9|TRBJ1-2|.|few
TGTGCCAGCAGCCTGGACCAGGGATTTGGCTATGGCTACACCTTC
CASSLDQGFGYGYTF
>TRBV12-3/TRBV12-4|TRBJ1-4|.|.
TGTGCCAGCAGTTTCCACGTCGGGGAACGGAAACTGTTTTTT
CASSFHVGERKLFF
>TRBV4-3|TRBJ2-5|.|few
TGCGCCAGCAGCCAAGATCTTCAGGGTGCAGAGACCCAGTACTTC
CASSQDLQGAETQYF
>TRBV20-1|TRBJ2-1|TRBD2|once
TGCAGTGCTCGGACTAGCGGGAGCAAGAATGAGCAGTTCTTC
CSARTSGSKNEQFF
>TRBV30|TRBJ2-1|TRBD2|.
TGTGCCTGGGTGGGGGTGGTAGCGGGAGTTAGGGAGCAGTTCTTC
CAWVGVVAGVREQFF
>TRBV12-3/TRBV12-4|TRBJ2-5|.|few
TGTGCCAGCAGTCTAAAAGACAGGCAAGAGACCCAGTACTTC
CASSLKDRQETQYF
>TRBV28|TRBJ1-5|.|.
TGTGCCAGCAGTCGGACCGCTATCCAGCCCCAGCATTTT
CASSRTAIQPQHF
>TRBV6-5|TRBJ1-2|.|.
TGTGCCAGCAGTTCGACGGACGCTCTTAACTATGGCTACACCTTC
CASSSTDALNYGYTF
>TRBV5-1|TRBJ2-1|TRBD2|few
TGCGCCAGCAGCTTATCGACGGGAGGCACCTACAATGAGCAGTTCTTC
CASSLSTGGTYNEQFF
>TRBV28|TRBJ2-5|TRBD2|.
TGTGCCAGCAGTTTATTTGGGCTAGCGGGCCTCCAAGAGACCCAGTACTTC
CASSLFGLAGLQETQYF
>TRBV29-1|TRBJ1-1|TRBD1|.
TGCAGCGTTAAAAGAACCGGGACAGGGAACACTGAAGCTTTCTTT
CSVKRTGTGNTEAFF
>TRBV19|TRBJ1-1|.|.
TGTGCCAGTAGTCTACCGACAGGAGCGGGTGAGGCTTTCTTT
CASSLPTGAGEAFF
>TRBV7-2|TRBJ2-3|TRBD2|few
TGTGCCAGCAGCGCACTTATTCGCGGACTAGCGGGACCACCTAGCACAGATACGCAGTATTTT
CASSALIRGLAGPPSTDTQYF
>TRBV20-1|TRBJ2-3|TRBD1|.
TGCAGTGCCTCCTCGGACAGGGAGGGCACAGATACGCAGTATTTT
CSASSDREGTDTQYF